The rows below give T cell receptor beta chains drawn from one sample of a study of T cells expressing NK-cell markers. TCRdb reprocessed the 5' RACE reads, with one entry per CDR3 protein and no DNA. This sample's table reports approximately 440,000 distinct CDR3 sequences. The sample taken for sequencing was blood T cells: a sorted CD56 or NKG2C T cell subset, CD4+ or CD8+ T cells, or bulk PBMC T cells (not recorded which). Every receptor here comes from a woman aged 50 to 65 in good health. The CDR3 runs from the conserved cysteine through the conserved F or W.

cdr3_length: 15
j_call: TRBJ1-4
v_call: TRBV5-1
cdr3_aa: CASSSGTYAEEKLFF

cdr3_length: 14
j_call: TRBJ2-2
v_call: TRBV12-3/TRBV12-4
cdr3_aa: CASSRLTNTGELFF

cdr3_length: 13
j_call: TRBJ2-1
v_call: TRBV9
cdr3_aa: CASSVNPTNEQFF

cdr3_length: 13
j_call: TRBJ1-5
v_call: TRBV10-3
cdr3_aa: CAISRTSDQPQHF

cdr3_length: 15
j_call: TRBJ2-1
v_call: TRBV24-1
cdr3_aa: CATSAFQRGGAEQFF

cdr3_length: 14
j_call: TRBJ2-4
v_call: TRBV28
cdr3_aa: CASSSIGGWDIQYF

cdr3_length: 17
j_call: TRBJ2-2
v_call: TRBV6-5
cdr3_aa: CASSGKRGGSSTGELFF

cdr3_length: 13
j_call: TRBJ2-3
v_call: TRBV3-1
cdr3_aa: CASCLSITDTQYF

cdr3_length: 14
j_call: TRBJ2-5
v_call: TRBV10-2
cdr3_aa: CASTPSSRQETQYF

cdr3_length: 14
j_call: TRBJ2-1
v_call: TRBV6-5
cdr3_aa: CASRQGITHNEQFF

cdr3_length: 15
j_call: TRBJ2-1
v_call: TRBV20-1
cdr3_aa: CSASMSSGTLNEQFF

cdr3_length: 16
j_call: TRBJ2-2
v_call: TRBV25-1
cdr3_aa: CASSEDGFENTGELFF

cdr3_length: 13
j_call: TRBJ1-3
v_call: TRBV3-1
cdr3_aa: CATQVGTGNTIYF

cdr3_length: 11
j_call: TRBJ1-1
v_call: TRBV20-1
cdr3_aa: CSGGGNTEAFF

cdr3_length: 15
j_call: TRBJ2-7
v_call: TRBV2
cdr3_aa: CASSEPRGMGYEQYF

cdr3_length: 15
j_call: TRBJ2-3
v_call: TRBV12-3/TRBV12-4
cdr3_aa: CASSTHGGNQPTQYF

cdr3_length: 14
j_call: TRBJ2-2
v_call: TRBV7-2
cdr3_aa: CASSKDRAAGELFF

cdr3_length: 13
j_call: TRBJ1-5
v_call: TRBV20-1
cdr3_aa: CSARAARGGPQHF

cdr3_length: 21
j_call: TRBJ2-5
v_call: TRBV4-1
cdr3_aa: CASSQDGWGLAGGPSGETQYF

cdr3_length: 13
j_call: TRBJ2-1
v_call: TRBV18
cdr3_aa: CASSQGRGAGQFF

cdr3_length: 13
j_call: TRBJ2-5
v_call: TRBV12-5
cdr3_aa: CASGTTGRETQYF

cdr3_length: 16
j_call: TRBJ2-1
v_call: TRBV5-4
cdr3_aa: CASSLPGAGESNEQFF

cdr3_length: 14
j_call: TRBJ2-2
v_call: TRBV5-5
cdr3_aa: CASSLVPHTGELFF

cdr3_length: 12
j_call: TRBJ2-1
v_call: TRBV20-1
cdr3_aa: CSASAGSTVQFF

cdr3_length: 14
j_call: TRBJ1-5
v_call: TRBV19
cdr3_aa: CASSNRGFNQPQHF

cdr3_length: 14
j_call: TRBJ2-1
v_call: TRBV6-5
cdr3_aa: CASFRTSGSGGMFF

cdr3_length: 16
j_call: TRBJ2-3
v_call: TRBV20-1
cdr3_aa: CSAQSGTSGRTDTQYF

cdr3_length: 16
j_call: TRBJ2-2
v_call: TRBV7-9
cdr3_aa: CASSLEHGKNTGELFF

cdr3_length: 15
j_call: TRBJ1-1
v_call: TRBV9
cdr3_aa: CASSPSPSLDTDAFF

cdr3_length: 17
j_call: TRBJ2-2
v_call: TRBV5-1
cdr3_aa: CASRIGGLIANTGELFF

cdr3_length: 15
j_call: TRBJ2-3
v_call: TRBV12-3/TRBV12-4
cdr3_aa: CASSAWREGADTQYF

cdr3_length: 16
j_call: TRBJ2-1
v_call: TRBV11-2
cdr3_aa: CASSLDWAGGRNEQFF

cdr3_length: 11
j_call: TRBJ2-5
v_call: TRBV30
cdr3_aa: CAWRREGTQYF

cdr3_length: 13
j_call: TRBJ2-1
v_call: TRBV4-1
cdr3_aa: CASSQTRTGEQFF

cdr3_length: 16
j_call: TRBJ2-3
v_call: TRBV6-6
cdr3_aa: CASRPHQGRNTDTQYF

cdr3_length: 12
j_call: TRBJ2-3
v_call: TRBV5-1
cdr3_aa: CASSFPADTQYF

cdr3_length: 13
j_call: TRBJ1-2
v_call: TRBV18
cdr3_aa: CASSRVESGGYTF

cdr3_length: 16
j_call: TRBJ2-1
v_call: TRBV7-3
cdr3_aa: CASSPGVGPGAYEQFF

cdr3_length: 16
j_call: TRBJ2-3
v_call: TRBV29-1
cdr3_aa: CSVEGLRDTRTDTQYF

cdr3_length: 16
j_call: TRBJ1-5
v_call: TRBV7-8
cdr3_aa: CASSLVQARSNQPQHF

cdr3_length: 14
j_call: TRBJ2-3
v_call: TRBV7-7
cdr3_aa: CASSLVQGADTQYF

cdr3_length: 13
j_call: TRBJ2-3
v_call: TRBV24-1
cdr3_aa: CATSDGGTDTQYF

cdr3_length: 17
j_call: TRBJ2-4
v_call: TRBV4-1
cdr3_aa: CASSQVREVLAKNIQYF

cdr3_length: 14
j_call: TRBJ2-5
v_call: TRBV5-1
cdr3_aa: CASSPAGEGWTQYF

cdr3_length: 11
j_call: TRBJ1-1
v_call: TRBV7-9
cdr3_aa: CASSLDGLAFF

cdr3_length: 13
j_call: TRBJ2-4
v_call: TRBV12-5
cdr3_aa: CASDTLAKNIQYF

cdr3_length: 16
j_call: TRBJ2-3
v_call: TRBV7-9
cdr3_aa: CASSLEGTSFTDTQYF

cdr3_length: 13
j_call: TRBJ1-2
v_call: TRBV9
cdr3_aa: CASSPKPLSGYTF

cdr3_length: 19
j_call: TRBJ1-1
v_call: TRBV12-5
cdr3_aa: CASGLVLGGRESMNTEAFF

cdr3_length: 17
j_call: TRBJ1-4
v_call: TRBV28
cdr3_aa: CASSPASGTATNEKLFF

cdr3_length: 16
j_call: TRBJ2-1
v_call: TRBV20-1
cdr3_aa: CSATRLAGGITNEQFF

cdr3_length: 12
j_call: TRBJ2-3
v_call: TRBV10-2
cdr3_aa: CASRDNTDTQYF

cdr3_length: 17
j_call: TRBJ2-1
v_call: TRBV4-2
cdr3_aa: CASSQELDRGKDNEQFF

cdr3_length: 13
j_call: TRBJ2-7
v_call: TRBV7-2
cdr3_aa: CASSQGMSYEQYF

cdr3_length: 12
j_call: TRBJ2-7
v_call: TRBV2
cdr3_aa: CASNSPPTWQYF

cdr3_length: 15
j_call: TRBJ2-1
v_call: TRBV5-1
cdr3_aa: CASSFIAGLNNEQFF

cdr3_length: 15
j_call: TRBJ1-1
v_call: TRBV7-8
cdr3_aa: CASTHPGQGYTEAFF

cdr3_length: 13
j_call: TRBJ2-5
v_call: TRBV21-1
cdr3_aa: CASSHGPIETQYF

cdr3_length: 14
j_call: TRBJ2-7
v_call: TRBV4-1
cdr3_aa: CASSQHRESYEQYF

cdr3_length: 14
j_call: TRBJ2-5
v_call: TRBV20-1
cdr3_aa: CSASIAGVFETQYF